The 3 T cell receptor beta chains presented below share a single source sample, sequenced in a study of post-analysis software for immune sequencing data. Broader study findings: Higher frequency in patients than in controls was seen for roughly five TRBV segments, with TRBV5-6, TRBV5-1 and TRBV20-1 among them.

Antigens for these TCRs are unknown. Built from TCR beta cDNA, the libraries had unique molecular identifiers in them. TCRdb reanalysed the PCR reads using MiXCR and keeps one entry per CDR3 protein. The sample carries about 200,000 distinct CDR3 sequences, approximately 30% recorded once. Sequencing was carried out using blood. The receptors originated from a girl aged 2-17 years with multiple sclerosis.

This clonotype was seen once. Just one base apart from a much larger clone, this may be a read error. The V and J genes are TRBV20-1 and TRBJ2-7, with 11 bases fitting TRBD2. CDR3 length: 15 amino acids. The germline V gene has CDR1 DFQATT and CDR2 SNEGSKA (reference sequence). Trimming at V came to 7 bases and at J to 4 bases, leaving 12 bases not matched to a gene. The CDR3 DNA reads as TGCAGTGGCTTCGGACCGGGACTAGCGGTATACGAGCAGTACTTC. It yields the protein CSGFGPGLAVYEQYF.

This clonotype was seen more than once but under ten times. The chain has TRBV7-3 and TRBJ1-1; no firm D call. Germline V gives CDR1 SGHTA, CDR2 FQGTGA. V was cut by 2 bases and J by 3 bases, with 7 bases left in between. The CDR3 is made up of 13 amino acids. The CDR3 sequence is CASSLGGHTEAFF. CDR3 DNA: TGTGCCAGCAGCTTAGGTGGGCACACTGAAGCTTTCTTT.

This clonotype came up a few times. The chain employs TRBV11-2 and TRBJ2-1; 11 bases match TRBD2. The J segment lost 7 bases and the V segment lost 5 bases, leaving 7 bases of the junction unmatched. Germline values: CDR1 SGHAT, CDR2 FQNNGV. The length of the CDR3 is 15 residues. CDR3 DNA sequence: TGTGCCAGCAGCCCTTCTAGCGGGAGGTGGAATGAGCAGTTCTTC. The encoded protein is CASSPSSGRWNEQFF. Full variable domain (remainder filled in from reference TRBV11-2 and TRBJ2-1): EAGVAQSPRYKIIEKRQSVAFWCNPISGHATLYWYQQILGQGPKLLIQFQNNGVVDDSQLPKDRFSAERLKGVDSTLKIQPAKLEDSAVYLCASSPSSGRWNEQFFGPGTRLTVL.